These T cell receptor beta chains were read from a single sample in a study of shared clonotypes between healthy human individuals. Sequencing used immunoSEQ multiplex PCR; TCRdb keeps in-frame clones, though not all of them. The sample shows 1.6 million or so clones, around 98.5% of them seen only once. The sample was naive CD4+ T cells sorted from blood. The receptors stem from a man aged 30 to 45 in good health. The CDR3 runs from the conserved cysteine through the conserved F or W. D genes are given only for firm matches. Not every row has a clone size; where given, it reads once, few, many or a size class.

v_gene	abundance	j_gene	d_gene	CDR3aa	CDR3nt
TRBV28	once	TRBJ2-7	TRBD2	CASSPSGRYEQYF	TGTGCCAGCAGCCCTAGCGGGAGGTACGAGCAGTACTTC
TRBV5-3	.	TRBJ1-2	.	CARSLGQGGQSYGYTF	TGTGCCAGAAGCTTGGGTCAAGGCGGGCAAAGCTATGGCTACACCTTC
TRBV5-1	once	TRBJ2-2	TRBD2	CASNRLAGGHTGELFF	TGCGCCAGCAATCGGCTAGCGGGAGGCCACACCGGGGAGCTGTTTTTT
TRBV27	.	TRBJ2-3	.	CASSHITSTDTQYF	TGTGCCAGCAGCCACATAACTAGCACAGATACGCAGTATTTT
TRBV19	.	TRBJ2-1	TRBD1	CASSTSDRLVLYEQFF	TGTGCCAGTAGTACCTCGGACAGGCTGGTTCTCTATGAGCAGTTCTTC
TRBV28	.	TRBJ1-5	TRBD1	CASRLATGGNQPQHF	TGTGCCAGCAGGCTAGCGACAGGGGGCAATCAGCCCCAGCATTTT
TRBV18	.	TRBJ2-1	TRBD2	CASSGEGSGEQFF	TGTGCCAGCTCCGGGGAGGGCTCCGGTGAGCAGTTCTTC
TRBV5-1	.	TRBJ2-5	.	CASSYPGETQYF	TGCGCCAGCAGCTACCCCGGTGAGACCCAGTACTTC
TRBV11-2	.	TRBJ2-7	.	CASQLTWVANYEQYF	TGTGCCAGCCAGCTTACGTGGGTAGCCAACTACGAGCAGTACTTC
TRBV5-8	.	TRBJ2-7	.	CASSLVYEQYF	TGTGCCAGCAGCTTGGTCTACGAGCAGTACTTC
TRBV28	.	TRBJ2-7	TRBD1	CASSLPGTGTDEQYF	TGTGCCAGCAGTTTGCCCGGGACAGGGACGGATGAGCAGTACTTC
TRBV9	.	TRBJ1-1	.	CASSPTGGATEAFF	TGTGCCAGCAGCCCGACAGGAGGAGCCACTGAAGCTTTCTTT
TRBV5-4	.	TRBJ2-1	TRBD2	CASETSGGRSYNEQFF	TGTGCCAGCGAGACTAGCGGAGGACGCTCCTACAATGAGCAGTTCTTC
TRBV6-6	.	TRBJ2-7	TRBD1	CASSRGQGAREQYF	TGTGCCAGCAGCCGGGGACAGGGGGCGCGGGAGCAGTACTTC
TRBV7-2	.	TRBJ2-3	.	CASSLLAPEGDTQYF	TGTGCCAGCAGCTTACTAGCTCCCGAGGGAGATACGCAGTATTTT
TRBV29-1	.	TRBJ2-3	.	CSVEVHPRSGTDTQYF	TGCAGCGTTGAAGTACATCCTAGGTCGGGCACAGATACGCAGTATTTT
TRBV30	.	TRBJ2-7	.	CAWSFAVPYEQYF	TGTGCCTGGAGTTTTGCGGTACCCTACGAGCAGTACTTC
TRBV11-2	.	TRBJ2-7	.	CASSRTTGALLYEQYF	TGTGCCAGCAGCAGGACGACAGGTGCCCTCCTCTACGAGCAGTACTTC
TRBV18	.	TRBJ1-3	.	CASSPYDTGSGNTIYF	TGTGCCAGCTCACCATATGACACCGGCTCTGGAAACACCATATATTTT
TRBV5-1	.	TRBJ1-1	TRBD1	CASSLAAGGYTEAFF	TGCGCCAGCAGCTTGGCCGCAGGGGGTTACACTGAAGCTTTCTTT
TRBV6-1	.	TRBJ2-3	.	CASSERGGPSTDTQYF	TGTGCCAGCAGTGAACGAGGAGGCCCTAGCACAGATACGCAGTATTTT
TRBV11-2	once	TRBJ2-7	.	CASSLLPDREQYF	TGTGCCAGCAGCTTACTCCCTGACAGAGAGCAGTACTTC
TRBV6-6	.	TRBJ2-7	.	CASSYSGGMALEQYF	TGTGCCAGCAGTTACTCAGGCGGGATGGCACTCGAGCAGTACTTC
TRBV10-3	.	TRBJ2-2	.	CAINRNTGELFF	TGTGCCATCAACAGAAACACCGGGGAGCTGTTTTTT
TRBV4-1	.	TRBJ2-7	TRBD1	CASSPTGGPYEQYF	TGCGCCAGCAGCCCTACAGGGGGGCCCTACGAGCAGTACTTC
TRBV7-2	.	TRBJ2-1	.	CASSLARQATYNEQFF	TGTGCCAGCAGCTTAGCGCGGCAGGCGACCTACAATGAGCAGTTCTTC
TRBV4-3	.	TRBJ2-7	TRBD1	CASRQGGQGTYEQYF	TGCGCCAGCAGACAAGGGGGACAGGGTACCTACGAGCAGTACTTC
TRBV19	.	TRBJ1-1	TRBD1	CASSTYKGQGATRAFF	TGTGCCAGTAGTACATACAAGGGACAGGGGGCGACCAGAGCTTTCTTT
TRBV6-1	.	TRBJ2-7	TRBD2	CASSGRGGRNYEQYF	TGTGCCAGCAGCGGGCGGGGAGGGAGGAACTACGAGCAGTACTTC
TRBV28	.	TRBJ2-7	TRBD1	CASMGQSPTIEYEQYF	TGTGCCAGCATGGGACAGTCCCCGACAATCGAGTACGAGCAGTACTTC
TRBV10-3	once	TRBJ2-7	.	CAISAGPSEQYF	TGTGCCATCAGTGCGGGGCCGAGCGAGCAGTACTTC
TRBV7-9	.	TRBJ2-5	.	CASSPSAGETQYF	TGTGCCAGCAGCCCCAGTGCAGGAGAGACCCAGTACTTC
TRBV4-3	.	TRBJ2-1	TRBD1	CASSHLKGQGASNEQFF	TGCGCCAGCAGCCATTTGAAAGGACAGGGGGCTTCCAATGAGCAGTTCTTC
TRBV18	.	TRBJ2-5	.	CASSESQTQYF	TGTGCCAGCTCAGAGAGCCAGACCCAGTACTTC
TRBV7-2	.	TRBJ2-5	.	CASSPAAARQETQYF	TGTGCCAGCAGCCCCGCGGCGGCCAGACAAGAGACCCAGTACTTC
TRBV28	.	TRBJ2-1	.	CASSRGLHEQFF	TGTGCCAGCAGTCGGGGACTCCATGAGCAGTTCTTC
TRBV14	.	TRBJ2-1	.	CASSLWPSGRNEQFF	TGTGCCAGCAGCCTATGGCCATCCGGTCGCAATGAGCAGTTCTTC
TRBV18	once	TRBJ2-2	.	CASSPYSNSRNTGELFF	TGTGCCAGCTCACCTTACTCCAACAGTCGGAACACCGGGGAGCTGTTTTTT
TRBV18	.	TRBJ2-2	TRBD1	CASSPRTGLNTGELFF	TGTGCCAGCTCACCGAGGACAGGACTTAATACCGGGGAGCTGTTTTTT
TRBV7-6	.	TRBJ2-6	.	CASSISTGFPGANVLTF	TGTGCCAGCAGCATATCAACAGGGTTCCCTGGGGCCAACGTCCTGACTTTC